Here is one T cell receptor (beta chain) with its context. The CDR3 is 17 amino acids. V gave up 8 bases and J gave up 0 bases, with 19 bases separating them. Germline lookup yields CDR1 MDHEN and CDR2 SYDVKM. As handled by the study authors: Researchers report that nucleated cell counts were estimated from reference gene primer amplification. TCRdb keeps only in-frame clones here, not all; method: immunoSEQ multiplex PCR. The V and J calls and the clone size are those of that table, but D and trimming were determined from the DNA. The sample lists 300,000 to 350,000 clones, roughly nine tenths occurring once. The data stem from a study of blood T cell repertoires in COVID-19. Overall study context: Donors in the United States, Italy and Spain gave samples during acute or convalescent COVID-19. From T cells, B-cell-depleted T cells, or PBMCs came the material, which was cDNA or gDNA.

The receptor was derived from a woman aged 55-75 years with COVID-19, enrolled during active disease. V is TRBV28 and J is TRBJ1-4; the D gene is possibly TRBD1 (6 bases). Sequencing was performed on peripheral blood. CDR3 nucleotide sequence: TGTGCCAGCCGTATCAACAGGGTGGGGGCAACTAATGAAAAACTGTTTTTT. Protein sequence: CASRINRVGATNEKLFF.